The subject of this entry is one T cell receptor (beta chain). This clonotype has more than one count but fewer than ten. The antigen it binds to is not known. Base quality data are lacking; no much larger clone is found one base away. This entry is derived from a study of T-cell reconstitution after alpha-beta-depleted transplantation in children (TCRdb year 2016). Turning to the overall study: The study quantitatively tracked T-cell immune reconstitution after TCRalphabeta/CD19-depleted allogeneic hematopoietic cell transplantation in children using TCR repertoire profiling.

The treatment or condition label on this specimen signifies: allogeneic hematopoietic cell transplantation with graft depleted of TCRalphabeta T cells and CD19 B cells. The transplant recipients were children given TCRalphabeta/CD19-depleted allogeneic hematopoietic cell grafts. Libraries were made using PCR. The reads were generated on an Illumina HiSeq 2500. TCR libraries were prepared with molecular barcoding, using unique molecular identifiers to normalize TCRbeta repertoire quantification. TCRdb trimmed the raw reads at Q25, called clones with MiXCR and kept productive beta chains. CDR3 protein duplicates are merged, each entry listing the most common genes and DNA. For this sample there are a few hundred thousand distinct CDR3 sequences; 15% to 20% appear just once. The ten most abundant clones make up approximately 29% of the sample. Beyond this particular receptor, the publication reports: In some patients, the high TCRbeta diversity seen at day 60 was put down to recipient T cells and intrathymic progenitors that had survived conditioning. Apparently early alphabetaT-cell count recovery about two months after transplant reportedly relied on only several hundred rapidly expanded clones derived from non-depleted graft cells. Over the following months the frequencies of hyperexpanded clones went down, and after one year T-cell counts and TCRbeta diversity were mostly credited to newly produced T cells.

CDR1 and CDR2 (ENHRY, SYGVKD) derive from the germline V gene. V is cut by 7 bases and J by 2 bases, and the space between the germline ends is 14 bases. The CDR3 covers 14 residues, taking in both the cysteine and the phenylalanine. Just the 42-base CDR3 DNA is kept, in frame starting at base 1. The specimen comprised PBMCs, mostly from graft donor cells, sampled 360 days after TCRalphabeta/CD19-depleted stem cell transplant. The receptor's source is a boy under three years old who had a stem cell transplant for Wiskott-Aldrich syndrome, so the T cells may come from the graft donor. The chain is assembled from TRBV10-3 and TRBJ1-1, with TRBD1 perhaps the D gene, on 5 matching bases. The DNA is TGTGCCATCACCCCCCGGGACTCTAACACTGAAGCTTTCTTT. This yields the protein CAITPRDSNTEAFF.